The 29 T cell receptor beta chains below were found in one sample sequenced in a study of cytomegalovirus exposure and HLA in healthy donors. Vbeta (60) and Jbeta (13) primers were used in the PCR. The table came from immunoSEQ multiplex PCR; TCRdb's copy has only in-frame clones and leaves some out. The sample lists roughly 140,000 clones; over 65% were seen once. Source material: PBMCs. Every receptor here comes from a male donor in good health and CMV-seronegative.

The chain carries TRBV5-1 and TRBJ2-5; a possible D gene is TRBD1 (6 bases). CDR1 and CDR2 (germline): SGHRS, YFSETQ. Trimming shortened V by 4 bases and J by 3 bases, and 16 bases separated the two germline ends. CDR3 length: 15 residues. In DNA form, the CDR3 reads TGCGCCAGCAGCCCCCTTCCGGGACAAGAAGAGACCCAGTACTTC. Translating gives CASSPLPGQEETQYF.

In nucleotides, the CDR3 is TGTGCCAGCAGTCTTCAGGGGGGTTACGAGCAGTACTTC. This codes for CASSLQGGYEQYF. This rearrangement joins TRBV6-6 to TRBJ2-7; the D gene is possibly TRBD1 (7 bases). The CDR3 loop spans 13 amino acids. Per germline, CDR1 MNHNY and CDR2 SVGAGI (reference sequence). V lost 5 bases, J lost 4 bases, and 12 bases lay in between.

This clone has only a few counts. V is TRBV5-3 and J is TRBJ1-2, with 8 bases that match TRBD1. TRBV5-3 counts as an open reading frame of uncertain function. Germline trimming cut 0 bases from V and 2 bases from J; bases unmatched to any gene: 0. This CDR3 region has 14 residues. CDR3 sequence: CARSLGTGNYGYTF. The CDR3 bases are TGTGCCAGAAGCTTGGGGACAGGGAACTATGGCTACACCTTC.

Only a few counts were recorded for this clone. The CDR3 region is CASSLRLAGGLTGEQFF. The CDR3 nucleotides are TGTGCCAGCAGTCTTCGACTAGCGGGAGGTCTAACGGGTGAGCAGTTCTTC. The V call is TRBV5-4, the J call TRBJ2-1, with 13 bases aligning to TRBD2. Trimming at V came to 5 bases and at J to 9 bases, leaving 14 bases not matched to a gene. In germline, CDR1 is SGHNT, CDR2 YYREEE (reference sequence). This CDR3 comprises 17 residues.

V usage is TRBV7-9 and J usage is TRBJ2-7; possible D gene TRBD1, 6 bases. The CDR3 is 15 amino acids. The V gene lost 2 bases and the J gene lost 6 bases, with 17 bases spanning the gap. CDR1 and CDR2 (germline): SEHNR, FQNEAQ (reference sequence). The CDR3 loop reads CASSLFRGIEGEQYF. In DNA form, the CDR3 reads TGTGCCAGCAGCTTATTTAGGGGGATAGAGGGCGAGCAGTACTTC.

The rearrangement uses TRBV30 and TRBJ2-1, with TRBD2 identical over 14 bases. This CDR3 region has 15 residues. From germline, CDR1 is GTSNPN and CDR2 SVGIG (reference sequence). J was trimmed by 9 bases and V by 2 bases; bases with no gene match: 6. The CDR3 nucleotides are TGTGCCTGGAGTCCGGGACTAGCGGGAGTTAGTGAGCAGTTCTTC. Its protein is CAWSPGLAGVSEQFF.

The chain is built from TRBV11-3 and TRBJ1-5; 7 nucleotides match TRBD1. V lost 5 bases, J lost 5 bases, and 9 bases stayed unmatched. Germline V gene sequence: CDR1 SGHNT, CDR2 YENEEA. The CDR3 consists of 15 residues. The CDR3 loop is CASSVQGLGYQPQHF. CDR3 nucleotides: TGTGCCAGCAGCGTACAGGGGCTAGGGTATCAGCCCCAGCATTTT.

V and J are TRBV27 and TRBJ2-7; D uncertain. Germline lookup yields CDR1 MNHEY and CDR2 SMNVEV (reference sequence). This CDR3 contains 13 residues. Trimming pared 3 bases from V and 4 bases from J, leaving 10 bases between. This CDR3 is CASSFGTTYEQYF. The CDR3 DNA reads TGTGCCAGCAGTTTTGGCACTACATACGAGCAGTACTTC.

This clone has just a few counts. The chain joins TRBV7-9 to TRBJ2-7; 10 nucleotides align to TRBD1. The ends lost 3 bases at V and 7 bases at J; junction bases unmatched: 12. This CDR3 is built from 16 residues. Germline CDR1 is SEHNR and CDR2 is FQNEAQ (reference sequence). The CDR3 nucleotides are TGTGCCAGCAGCTTTATCCGGGGACAGGGGAGTTGGGAGCAGTACTTC. Translating gives CASSFIRGQGSWEQYF. The whole variable domain, filled in from reference TRBV7-9 and TRBJ2-7, reads DTGVSQNPRHKITKRGQNVTFRCDPISEHNRLYWYRQTLGQGPEFLTYFQNEAQLEKSRLLSDRFSAERPKGSFSTLEIQRTEQGDSAMYLCASSFIRGQGSWEQYFGPGTRLTVT.

This clone has more than one count but fewer than ten. This chain joins TRBV19 and TRBJ2-7; 12 nucleotides align to TRBD2. The germline gives CDR1 LNHDA, CDR2 SQIVND (reference sequence). The CDR3 has 14 residues. J was trimmed by 4 bases and V by 6 bases; bases with no gene match: 4. DNA of the CDR3: TGTGCCAGTAGCGGACTAGCGGGACCATACGAGCAGTACTTC. It yields the protein CASSGLAGPYEQYF. Variable domain in full (rest from reference TRBV19 and TRBJ2-7): DGGITQSPKYLFRKEGQNVTLSCEQNLNHDAMYWYRQDPGQGLRLIYYSQIVNDFQKGDIAEGYSVSREKKESFPLTVTSAQKNPTAFYLCASSGLAGPYEQYFGPGTRLTVT.

The V and J genes are TRBV7-9 and TRBJ2-5; 9 positions agree with TRBD1. The germline V gene encodes CDR1 SEHNR and CDR2 FQNEAQ (reference sequence). With 4 bases clipped from V and 5 bases from J, the junction kept 8 bases outside the gene matches. The CDR3 totals 15 residues. Written as DNA, the CDR3 is TGTGCCAGCAGCTACCGGACAGGGGATTTGGAGACCCAGTACTTC. Protein product: CASSYRTGDLETQYF.

The chain combines TRBV7-9 with TRBJ1-2; D is perhaps TRBD1 (6 bases). Germline CDR1 is SEHNR and CDR2 is FQNEAQ (reference sequence). The CDR3 runs 14 residues. Trimming took off 0 bases at V and 5 bases at J, with 10 bases between the two ends. CDR3 sequence reads: CASSLAHQGYGYTF. In nucleotides, the CDR3 is TGTGCCAGCAGCTTAGCCCACCAGGGGTATGGCTACACCTTC.

This clone was picked up a small number of times. This same CDR3 is encoded by further DNA sequences in the sample. The rearrangement links TRBV19 to TRBJ1-5; D is perhaps TRBD1 (6 bases). Germline CDR1 is LNHDA and CDR2 is SQIVND (reference sequence). V lost 3 bases and J 3 bases, leaving 9 bases between the germline ends. The CDR3 extends over 14 amino acids. CDR3 in amino acids: CASSIRDNNQPQHF. DNA for the CDR3: TGTGCCAGTAGTATCAGGGACAACAATCAGCCCCAGCATTTT.

The rearrangement uses TRBV9 and TRBJ2-1; D perhaps matches TRBD2 (6 bases). Germline V lookup: CDR1 SGDLS, CDR2 YYNGEE. The CDR3 length is 15 residues. With 2 bases removed from V and 1 base from J, the gap between germline ends came to 10 bases. The CDR3 region is CASSVRDWSYNEQFF. DNA of the CDR3: TGTGCCAGCAGCGTCCGGGACTGGTCCTACAATGAGCAGTTCTTC.

The chain is built from TRBV4-3 and TRBJ2-7; 8 bases match TRBD2. The germline V gene encodes CDR1 LGHNA and CDR2 YSLEER. There are 15 residues in the CDR3. V lost 1 base and J lost 2; bases outside the gene matches: 4. CDR3 protein: CASSQGVAGTYEQYF. The DNA for the CDR3 is TGCGCCAGCAGCCAAGGGGTAGCGGGGACCTACGAGCAGTACTTC.

V is TRBV11-2 and J is TRBJ2-1; D may be TRBD2 (6 bases). The CDR3 has 15 residues. The germline V gene encodes CDR1 SGHAT and CDR2 FQNNGV. Trimming pared 6 bases from V and 0 bases from J, leaving 12 bases between. The CDR3 sequence: CASRDRLDSYNEQFF. The DNA of the CDR3 is TGTGCCAGCAGGGACCGACTAGACTCCTACAATGAGCAGTTCTTC.

In nucleotides, the CDR3 is TGTGCCAGCAGCTTGGGCAGGACAAGCTCCTACGAGCAGTACTTC. Amino acids: CASSLGRTSSYEQYF. The chain employs TRBV5-4 and TRBJ2-7; D might be TRBD1 (5 bases). Trimming removed 0 bases at V and 0 bases at J, with 10 bases between. The germline V gene has CDR1 SGHNT and CDR2 YYREEE (reference sequence). The CDR3 is made up of 15 amino acids.

The genes are TRBV6-6 and TRBJ2-5; D remains ambiguous. With 0 bases removed from V and 3 bases from J, the gap between germline ends came to 11 bases. Germline-derived CDR1 and CDR2 are MNHNY and SVGAGI (reference sequence). The length of the CDR3 is 15 residues. The CDR3 DNA follows: TGTGCCAGCAGTTACTCGACGCTAGTTAAAGAGACCCAGTACTTC. It is translated as CASSYSTLVKETQYF.

The chain couples TRBV6-6 to TRBJ2-1; 9 bases agree with TRBD2. The ends lost 6 bases at V and 6 bases at J; junction bases unmatched: 12. The CDR3 runs 16 residues. Germline CDR1 reads MNHNY; CDR2 reads SVGAGI (reference sequence). CDR3 sequence: CASSPGVREGTNEQFF. In nucleotides, the CDR3 is TGTGCCAGCAGCCCCGGGGTGCGGGAGGGAACCAATGAGCAGTTCTTC.

The chain couples TRBV5-6 to TRBJ2-7, with 14 bases identical to TRBD2. The V gene's germline CDR1 is SGHDT and CDR2 YYEEEE. The CDR3 extends over 15 amino acids. V lost 3 bases, J lost 5 bases, and 4 bases stayed unmatched. The CDR3 loop reads CASSSMTSGRDEQYF. DNA of the CDR3: TGTGCCAGCAGCTCCATGACTAGCGGGAGGGACGAGCAGTACTTC.

V is TRBV20-1 and J is TRBJ2-7; 7 nucleotides line up with TRBD2. Germline V gene sequence: CDR1 DFQATT, CDR2 SNEGSKA (reference sequence). The CDR3 is 11 amino acids. V trimming: 5 bases; J trimming: 4 bases; junction bases outside the gene matches: 2. The CDR3 DNA follows: TGCAGTGCTCATAGCGGGTACGAGCAGTACTTC. Amino acid sequence: CSAHSGYEQYF.

This clone was counted a single time. The V call is TRBV30, the J call TRBJ2-7; D might be TRBD2 (5 bases). This CDR3 has 12 amino acids. Germline lookup yields CDR1 GTSNPN and CDR2 SVGIG (reference sequence). V was cut by 4 bases and J by 9 bases, with 16 bases left in between. As DNA, the CDR3 is TGTGCCTGGACCACCATTATTGGGAGGCAGTACTTC. It translates to CAWTTIIGRQYF.

Written as DNA, the CDR3 is TGCAGCTCCGAGGGAGGACAGGGAAAATACAATGAGCAGTTCTTC. Protein product: CSSEGGQGKYNEQFF. The V gene is TRBV29-1, the J gene TRBJ2-1, with TRBD1 matching over 8 bases. Per the germline V gene, CDR1 is SQVTM and CDR2 is ANQGSEA. Unmatched junction bases numbered 13, after V lost 8 bases and J lost 4 bases. CDR3 length equals 15 residues.

V gene TRBV29-1 combines with J gene TRBJ1-4; D not resolved. V lost 6 bases and J lost 4, with 12 bases in between. This CDR3 spans 13 amino acids. Germline values: CDR1 SQVTM, CDR2 ANQGSEA. CDR3 loop: CSVRGVLNEKLFF. The CDR3 coding sequence is TGCAGCGTCCGCGGGGTCCTTAATGAAAAACTGTTTTTT.

V is TRBV7-9 and J is TRBJ1-5; a weak D match, TRBD1 (5 bases). The V end lost 5 bases, the J end lost 3 bases, and 11 bases lay between the germline ends. CDR3 length equals 14 residues. The germline gives CDR1 SEHNR, CDR2 FQNEAQ (reference sequence). CDR3 nucleotides: TGTGCCAGCAGCCTGGGACTGACCAATCAGCCCCAGCATTTT. It yields the protein CASSLGLTNQPQHF.

This sequence joins TRBV29-1 and TRBJ2-3, with D possibly matching TRBD1 (6 bases). The V end lost 4 bases, the J end lost 2 bases, and 10 bases lay between the germline ends. Per germline, CDR1 SQVTM and CDR2 ANQGSEA. The CDR3 runs to 13 residues. CDR3 region: CSVVSGDTDTQYF. DNA for the CDR3: TGCAGCGTTGTCTCAGGGGACACAGATACGCAGTATTTT.

The chain combines TRBV27 with TRBJ2-2, with TRBD1 as a possible D gene (5 bases). CDR3 length equals 14 residues. Germline V CDR1 and CDR2: MNHEY, SMNVEV (reference sequence). Trimming took off 4 bases at V and 5 bases at J, with 11 bases between the two ends. The CDR3 bases are TGTGCCAGCAGTTGGGGCAGCAAAACCGGGGAGCTGTTTTTT. This translates into CASSWGSKTGELFF.

CDR3 in DNA: TGCAGCGTTGCTGGACAGCAAAACTATGGCTACACCTTC. This encodes CSVAGQQNYGYTF. The V call is TRBV29-1, the J call TRBJ1-2; tentative D call: TRBD1 (6 bases). With 4 bases removed from V and 2 bases from J, the gap between germline ends came to 11 bases. The CDR3 runs to 13 residues. From germline, CDR1 is SQVTM and CDR2 ANQGSEA.

This chain joins TRBV7-8 and TRBJ1-5, with D maybe TRBD1 (6 bases). The germline CDR1 and CDR2 sequences are SGHVS and FQNEAQ. The germline V and J ends were trimmed by 1 base and 1 base, with 14 bases remaining between them. The CDR3 covers 17 residues. The CDR3 spells CASSLGPTGLSNQPQHF. In DNA, the CDR3 is TGTGCCAGCAGCTTAGGTCCTACAGGGCTCAGCAATCAGCCCCAGCATTTT.